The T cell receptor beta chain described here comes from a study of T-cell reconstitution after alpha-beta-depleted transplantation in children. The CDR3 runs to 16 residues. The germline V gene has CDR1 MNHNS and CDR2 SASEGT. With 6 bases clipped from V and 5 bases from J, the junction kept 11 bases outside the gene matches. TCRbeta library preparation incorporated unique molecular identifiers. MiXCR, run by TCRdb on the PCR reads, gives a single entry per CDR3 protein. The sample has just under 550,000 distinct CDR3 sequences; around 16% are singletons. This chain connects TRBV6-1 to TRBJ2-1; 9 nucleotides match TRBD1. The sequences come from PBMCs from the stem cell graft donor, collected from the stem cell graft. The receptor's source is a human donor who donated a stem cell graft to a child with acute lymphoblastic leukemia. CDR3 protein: CASRRTGTGYNNEQFF. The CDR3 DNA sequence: TGTGCCAGCAGACGCACCGGGACAGGGTACAACAATGAGCAGTTCTTC.